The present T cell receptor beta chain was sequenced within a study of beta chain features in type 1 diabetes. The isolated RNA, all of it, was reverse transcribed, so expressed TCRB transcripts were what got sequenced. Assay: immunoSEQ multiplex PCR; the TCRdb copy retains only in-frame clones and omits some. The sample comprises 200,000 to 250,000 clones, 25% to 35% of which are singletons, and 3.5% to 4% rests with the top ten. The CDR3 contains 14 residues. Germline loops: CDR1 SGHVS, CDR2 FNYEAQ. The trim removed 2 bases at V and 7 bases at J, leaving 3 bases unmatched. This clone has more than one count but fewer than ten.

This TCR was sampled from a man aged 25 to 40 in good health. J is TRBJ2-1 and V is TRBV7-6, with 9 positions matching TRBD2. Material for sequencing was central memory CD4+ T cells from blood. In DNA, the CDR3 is TGTGCCAGCAGCTTACGGCGGGAGGGGAATGAGCAGTTCTTC. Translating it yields CASSLRREGNEQFF.